The 13 T cell receptor beta chains listed next were all sequenced from one sample in a study of T cell changes during pregnancy in multiple sclerosis. Assay: immunoSEQ multiplex PCR; the TCRdb copy retains only in-frame clones and omits some. This sample has about 76,000 clones, with roughly 93% found just once. The source was peripheral blood, collected in the second trimester of pregnancy. These receptors all come from a female donor with multiple sclerosis, enrolled in a pregnancy study.

This chain uses TRBV18 with TRBJ2-2; 7 bases match TRBD1. The V segment lost 4 bases and the J segment 6 bases; nucleotides outside the gene matches: 8. Germline loops: CDR1 KGHSH, CDR2 LQKENI. The CDR3 consists of 15 residues. CDR3 loop: CASSLRQGFAGELFF. The CDR3 DNA follows: TGTGCCAGCTCACTCCGACAGGGATTCGCCGGGGAGCTGTTTTTT.

The chain recombines TRBV29-1 with TRBJ1-5; 7 bases fit TRBD1. V dropped 6 bases and J dropped 4; count of bases not matched to a gene: 6. CDR1 and CDR2 (germline): SQVTM, ANQGSEA. The CDR3 sequence is 13 residues long. The CDR3 spells CSVLGTANQPQHF. The CDR3 nucleotides are TGCAGCGTCCTGGGGACAGCTAATCAGCCCCAGCATTTT.

The gene calls are TRBV11-2 and TRBJ2-7; tentatively, D is TRBD2 (5 bases). Germline V gives CDR1 SGHAT, CDR2 FQNNGV. The CDR3 is 11 amino acids. V dropped 3 bases and J dropped 9 bases, with 9 bases sitting between them. The CDR3 loop is CASSLAEGQYF. In nucleotides, the CDR3 is TGTGCCAGCAGCTTGGCAGAGGGGCAGTACTTC. The whole variable domain, remainder taken from reference TRBV11-2 and TRBJ2-7, is EAGVAQSPRYKIIEKRQSVAFWCNPISGHATLYWYQQILGQGPKLLIQFQNNGVVDDSQLPKDRFSAERLKGVDSTLKIQPAKLEDSAVYLCASSLAEGQYFGPGTRLTVT.

The chain recombines TRBV5-6 with TRBJ2-7; TRBD2 might be the D (6 bases). Trimming took 3 bases from V and 3 from J, leaving 13 bases between them. The CDR3 has 14 amino acids. Germline CDR1 and CDR2: SGHDT and YYEEEE. Written as DNA, the CDR3 is TGTGCCAGCAGCTGGTGGGGGGAGTACTACGAGCAGTACTTC. Translated: CASSWWGEYYEQYF.

The rearrangement uses TRBV6-5 and TRBJ2-1; the D gene is possibly TRBD2 (6 bases). The V gene's germline CDR1 is MNHEY and CDR2 SVGAGI. Trimming left V 5 bases short and J 4 bases short, with 9 bases between. This CDR3 spans 13 amino acids. CDR3 bases: TGTGCCAGCAGTACTAGCATATACAATGAGCAGTTCTTC. This gives the protein CASSTSIYNEQFF.

The V gene is TRBV15, the J gene TRBJ1-1, with TRBD1 identical over 7 bases. V lost 1 base and J lost 5; bases outside the gene matches: 4. Germline lookup yields CDR1 LNHNV and CDR2 YYDKDF (reference sequence). This CDR3 is built from 14 residues. In DNA, the CDR3 is TGTGCCACCAGCAGAGGGGACAGTTCTACTGAAGCTTTCTTT. This sequence encodes CATSRGDSSTEAFF.

V is TRBV5-1 and J is TRBJ1-4; 9 bases map to TRBD1. CDR3 size: 14 residues. Germline lookup yields CDR1 SGHRS and CDR2 YFSETQ. The J segment lost 5 bases and the V segment lost 2 bases, leaving 1 base of the junction unmatched. DNA for the CDR3: TGCGCCAGCAGCTTACAGGGGGCGAATGAAAAACTGTTTTTT. Protein sequence: CASSLQGANEKLFF.

The genes are TRBV29-1 and TRBJ2-7; D remains ambiguous. This CDR3 has 14 amino acids. Trimming removed 4 bases from V and 2 bases from J, with 15 bases in between. CDR1 is SQVTM and CDR2 is ANQGSEA in the germline V gene. The CDR3 DNA reads TGCAGCGTTGGAGTCGGTGGTTTCCCCTACGAGCAGTACTTC. Translated: CSVGVGGFPYEQYF.

This clone came up a few times. The CDR3 sequence: CASSSLATNEKLFF. CDR3 bases: TGTGCCAGCAGTTCCCTTGCAACTAATGAAAAACTGTTTTTT. This chain connects TRBV27 to TRBJ1-4; D is uncertain. CDR1 is MNHEY and CDR2 is SMNVEV in the germline V gene (reference sequence). V was trimmed by 4 bases and J by 0 bases, leaving 6 bases between them. The CDR3 has 14 amino acids.

V and J are TRBV11-2 and TRBJ2-5; 10 positions match TRBD2. In germline, CDR1 is SGHAT, CDR2 FQNNGV. The J segment lost 5 bases and the V segment lost 9 bases, leaving 0 bases of the junction unmatched. The length of the CDR3 is 11 residues. CDR3 bases: TGTGCCAGTAGCGGGGGGGAGACCCAGTACTTC. It translates to CASSGGETQYF.

The gene calls are TRBV11-3 and TRBJ2-5; 7 bases map to TRBD1. Germline assignment: CDR1 SGHNT and CDR2 YENEEA. The CDR3 loop spans 17 amino acids. Trimming took 1 base from V and 4 from J; bases not matched to a gene: 12. CDR3 DNA: TGTGCCAGCAGCTTAGGGGGGTCGGGACAGAGGGGAGAGACCCAGTACTTC. Protein product: CASSLGGSGQRGETQYF.

V and J are TRBV4-1 and TRBJ2-1; D might be TRBD2 (6 bases). The V and J ends lost 1 base and 0 bases respectively, with 13 bases between them. There are 17 residues in the CDR3. CDR1 is MGHRA, CDR2 YSYEKL, per germline. CDR3 sequence: CASSQVWAGSSYNEQFF. CDR3 in DNA: TGCGCCAGCAGCCAAGTTTGGGCGGGGAGCTCCTACAATGAGCAGTTCTTC.

This chain uses TRBV5-4 with TRBJ2-1; 8 bases map to TRBD2. Germline values: CDR1 SGHNT, CDR2 YYREEE (reference sequence). The V and J ends lost 4 bases and 6 bases, in that order; junction bases with no gene match: 6. CDR3 length: 14 residues. CDR3 nucleotide sequence: TGTGCCAGCAGCGCCGGGGGGGCAAGCAATGAGCAGTTCTTC. Its translation: CASSAGGASNEQFF.